This T cell receptor (beta chain) stems from a study of B cell selection in AIRE deficiency. Sorted regulatory T cells were CD4-positive, CD25-high and CD127-low or negative. Healthy unrelated donors supplied the control samples. Whole-study results and caveats: Healthy Tconv contained approximately 37% of shared healthy Treg sequences; only TCRbeta sequenced. Healthy donors alone shared roughly 32% of 4,000 or so Treg sequences; patients alone approximately 9%. In TCRBV usage, CDR3 length and diversity, patient Tconv and Treg cells matched healthy donors.

As regards this clone: What it binds is not known.

Only in-frame clones appear in the TCRdb table, and some are missing; sequencing was by immunoSEQ multiplex PCR. The repertoire holds roughly 26,000 clones, with 80% to 95% as singletons. The receptor's source is a human donor in good health. Material: CD4+CD25+ Tregs sorted from PBMCs.

The CDR3 protein is CSVKPTSSGNTIYF. In nucleotides, the CDR3 is TGCAGCGTCAAGCCGACAAGCTCTGGAAACACCATATATTTT. The chain employs TRBV29-1 and TRBJ1-3; D is ambiguous. Deletions cut 6 bases from V and 0 bases from J, with 12 bases between. CDR1 is SQVTM and CDR2 is ANQGSEA in the germline V gene. The CDR3 has 14 residues.